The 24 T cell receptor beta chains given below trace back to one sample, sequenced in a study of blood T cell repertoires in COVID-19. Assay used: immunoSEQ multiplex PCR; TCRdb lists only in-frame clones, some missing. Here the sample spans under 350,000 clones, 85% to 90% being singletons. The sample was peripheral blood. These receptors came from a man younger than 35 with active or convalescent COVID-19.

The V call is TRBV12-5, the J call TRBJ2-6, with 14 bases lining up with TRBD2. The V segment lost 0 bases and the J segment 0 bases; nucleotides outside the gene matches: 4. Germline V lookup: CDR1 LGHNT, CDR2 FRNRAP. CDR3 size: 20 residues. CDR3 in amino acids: CASGLVSTSGRASGANVLTF. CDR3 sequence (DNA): TGTGCTAGTGGTTTGGTATCGACTAGCGGGAGGGCCTCTGGGGCCAACGTCCTGACTTTC.

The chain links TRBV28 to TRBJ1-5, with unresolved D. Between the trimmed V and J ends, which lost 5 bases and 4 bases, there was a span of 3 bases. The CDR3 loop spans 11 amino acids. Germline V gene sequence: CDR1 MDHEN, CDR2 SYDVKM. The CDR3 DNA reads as TGTGCCAGCAGTACAAATCAGCCCCAGCATTTT. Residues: CASSTNQPQHF. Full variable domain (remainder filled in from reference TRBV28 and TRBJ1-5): DVKVTQSSRYLVKRTGEKVFLECVQDMDHENMFWYRQDPGLGLRLIYFSYDVKMKEKGDIPEGYSVSREKKERFSLILESASTNQTSMYLCASSTNQPQHFGDGTRLSIL.

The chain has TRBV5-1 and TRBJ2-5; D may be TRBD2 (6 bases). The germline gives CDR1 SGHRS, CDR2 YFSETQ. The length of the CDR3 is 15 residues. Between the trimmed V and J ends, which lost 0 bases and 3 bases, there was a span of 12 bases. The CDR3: CASSLAPGGEETQYF. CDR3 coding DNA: TGCGCCAGCAGCTTGGCCCCAGGAGGGGAAGAGACCCAGTACTTC. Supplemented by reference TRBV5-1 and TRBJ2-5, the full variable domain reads KAGVTQTPRYLIKTRGQQVTLSCSPISGHRSVSWYQQTPGQGLQFLFEYFSETQRNKGNFPGRFSGRQFSNSRSEMNVSTLELGDSALYLCASSLAPGGEETQYFGPGTRLLVL.

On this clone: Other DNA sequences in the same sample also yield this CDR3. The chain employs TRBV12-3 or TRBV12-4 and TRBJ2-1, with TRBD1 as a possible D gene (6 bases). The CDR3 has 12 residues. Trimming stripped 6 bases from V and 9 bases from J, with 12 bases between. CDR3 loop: CASSAQGGEQFF. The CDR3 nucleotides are TGTGCCAGCAGCGCACAGGGTGGTGAGCAGTTCTTC.

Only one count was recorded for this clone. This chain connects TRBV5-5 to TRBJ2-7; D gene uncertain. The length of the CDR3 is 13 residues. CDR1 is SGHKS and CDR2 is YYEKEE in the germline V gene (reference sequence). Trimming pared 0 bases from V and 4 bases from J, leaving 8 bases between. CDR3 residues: CASSLAQLYEQYF. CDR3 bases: TGTGCCAGCAGCTTGGCGCAACTTTACGAGCAGTACTTC. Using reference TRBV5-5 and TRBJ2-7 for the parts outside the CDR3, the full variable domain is DAGVTQSPTHLIKTRGQQVTLRCSPISGHKSVSWYQQVLGQGPQFIFQYYEKEERGRGNFPDRFSARQFPNYSSELNVNALLLGDSALYLCASSLAQLYEQYFGPGTRLTVT.

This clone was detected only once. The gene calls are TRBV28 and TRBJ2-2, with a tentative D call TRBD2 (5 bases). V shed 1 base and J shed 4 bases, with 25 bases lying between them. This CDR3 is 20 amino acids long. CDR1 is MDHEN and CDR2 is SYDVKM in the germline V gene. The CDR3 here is CASSLSTTAFFIKFTGELFF. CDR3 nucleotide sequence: TGTGCCAGCAGTTTATCGACTACCGCCTTTTTTATTAAGTTCACCGGGGAGCTGTTTTTT.

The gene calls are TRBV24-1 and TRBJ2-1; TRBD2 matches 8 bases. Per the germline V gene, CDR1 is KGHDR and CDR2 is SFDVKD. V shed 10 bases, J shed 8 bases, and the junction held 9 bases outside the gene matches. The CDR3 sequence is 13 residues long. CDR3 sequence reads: CATGTRDSYEQFF. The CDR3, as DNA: TGTGCCACTGGGACTAGAGATAGTTATGAGCAGTTCTTC.

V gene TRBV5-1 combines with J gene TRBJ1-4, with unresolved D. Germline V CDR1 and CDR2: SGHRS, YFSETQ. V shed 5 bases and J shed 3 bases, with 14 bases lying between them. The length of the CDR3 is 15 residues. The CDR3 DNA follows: TGCGCCAGCAGGCGGAACTTCGACCCTAATGAAAAACTGTTTTTT. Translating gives CASRRNFDPNEKLFF.

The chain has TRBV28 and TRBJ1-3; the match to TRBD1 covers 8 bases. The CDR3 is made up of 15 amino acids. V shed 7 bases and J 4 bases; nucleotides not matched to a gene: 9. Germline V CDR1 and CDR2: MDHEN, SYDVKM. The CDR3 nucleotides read TGTGCCAGCACCACCGGGACAGGCCCCGGAAACACCATATATTTT. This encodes CASTTGTGPGNTIYF.

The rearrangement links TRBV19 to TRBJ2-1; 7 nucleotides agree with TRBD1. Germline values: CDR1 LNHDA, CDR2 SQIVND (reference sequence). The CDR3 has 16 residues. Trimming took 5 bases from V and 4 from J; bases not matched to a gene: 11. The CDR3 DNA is TGTGCCAGTAGTTCGCTTCAGGGACAGAATTACAATGAGCAGTTCTTC. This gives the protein CASSSLQGQNYNEQFF. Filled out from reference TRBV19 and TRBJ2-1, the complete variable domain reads DGGITQSPKYLFRKEGQNVTLSCEQNLNHDAMYWYRQDPGQGLRLIYYSQIVNDFQKGDIAEGYSVSREKKESFPLTVTSAQKNPTAFYLCASSSLQGQNYNEQFFGPGTRLTVL.

This CDR3 reads CATSDGRVGGYTF. In nucleotides, the CDR3 is TGTGCCACCAGTGATGGCAGGGTGGGTGGCTACACCTTC. The chain uses TRBV24-1 and TRBJ1-2, with a weak D call TRBD1 (5 bases). The V end lost 3 bases, the J end lost 7 bases, and 11 bases lay between the germline ends. Germline values: CDR1 KGHDR, CDR2 SFDVKD. The CDR3 extends over 13 amino acids.

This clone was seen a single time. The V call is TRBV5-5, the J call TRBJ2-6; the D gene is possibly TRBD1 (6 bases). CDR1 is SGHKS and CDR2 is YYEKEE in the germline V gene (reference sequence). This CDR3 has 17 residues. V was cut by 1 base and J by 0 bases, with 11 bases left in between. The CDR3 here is CASSLWGQHSGANVLTF. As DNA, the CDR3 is TGTGCCAGCAGCTTGTGGGGACAACACTCTGGGGCCAACGTCCTGACTTTC.

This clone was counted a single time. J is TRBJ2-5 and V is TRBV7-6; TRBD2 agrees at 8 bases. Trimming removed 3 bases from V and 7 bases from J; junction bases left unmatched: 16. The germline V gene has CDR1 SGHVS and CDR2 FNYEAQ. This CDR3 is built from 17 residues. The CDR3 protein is CASSFRAPSGGPVTQYF. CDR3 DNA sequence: TGTGCCAGCAGCTTTCGGGCCCCCAGCGGGGGACCCGTGACCCAGTACTTC.

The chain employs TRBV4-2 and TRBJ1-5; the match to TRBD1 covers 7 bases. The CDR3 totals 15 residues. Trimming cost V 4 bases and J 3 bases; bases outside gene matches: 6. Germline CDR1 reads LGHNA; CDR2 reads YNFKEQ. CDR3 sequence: CASSLGQGDNQPQHF. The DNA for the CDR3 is TGTGCCAGCAGCCTAGGCCAGGGGGACAATCAGCCCCAGCATTTT.

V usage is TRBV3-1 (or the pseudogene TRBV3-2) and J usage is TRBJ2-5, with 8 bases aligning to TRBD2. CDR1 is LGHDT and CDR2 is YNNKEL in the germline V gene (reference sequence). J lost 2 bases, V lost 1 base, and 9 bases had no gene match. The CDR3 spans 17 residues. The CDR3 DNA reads TGTGCCAGCAGCCAAGGACATCTGCCGGGGGGGCAAGAGACCCAGTACTTC. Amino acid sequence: CASSQGHLPGGQETQYF.

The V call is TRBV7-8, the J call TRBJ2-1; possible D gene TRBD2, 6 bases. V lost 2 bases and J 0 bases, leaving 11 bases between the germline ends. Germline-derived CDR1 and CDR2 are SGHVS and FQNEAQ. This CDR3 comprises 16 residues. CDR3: CASSLTIGSSYNEQFF. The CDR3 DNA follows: TGTGCCAGCAGCTTAACCATCGGGAGCTCCTACAATGAGCAGTTCTTC. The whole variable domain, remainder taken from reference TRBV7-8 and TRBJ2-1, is GAGVSQSPRYKVAKRGQDVALRCDPISGHVSLFWYQQALGQGPEFLTYFQNEAQLDKSGLPSDRFFAERPEGSVSTLKIQRTQQEDSAVYLCASSLTIGSSYNEQFFGPGTRLTVL.

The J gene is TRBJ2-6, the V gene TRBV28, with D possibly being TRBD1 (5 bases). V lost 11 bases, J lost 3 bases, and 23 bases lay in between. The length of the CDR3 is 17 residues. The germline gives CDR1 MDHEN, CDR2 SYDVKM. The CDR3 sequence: CAGSEGVGTVGANVLTF. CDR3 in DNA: TGTGCCGGCTCAGAAGGGGTGGGAACTGTTGGGGCCAACGTCCTGACTTTC.

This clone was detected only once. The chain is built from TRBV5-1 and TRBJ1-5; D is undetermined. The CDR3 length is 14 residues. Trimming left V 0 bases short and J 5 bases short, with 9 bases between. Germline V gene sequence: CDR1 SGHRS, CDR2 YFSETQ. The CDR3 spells CASSLVAGDQPQHF. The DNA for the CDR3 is TGCGCCAGCAGCTTGGTGGCGGGAGATCAGCCCCAGCATTTT.

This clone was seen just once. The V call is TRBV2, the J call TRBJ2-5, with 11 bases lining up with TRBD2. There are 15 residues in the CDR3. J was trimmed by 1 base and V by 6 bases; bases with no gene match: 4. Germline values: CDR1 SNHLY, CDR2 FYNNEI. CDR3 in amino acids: CASRGGLAVQETQYF. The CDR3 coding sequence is TGTGCCAGCAGAGGGGGACTAGCGGTCCAAGAGACCCAGTACTTC.

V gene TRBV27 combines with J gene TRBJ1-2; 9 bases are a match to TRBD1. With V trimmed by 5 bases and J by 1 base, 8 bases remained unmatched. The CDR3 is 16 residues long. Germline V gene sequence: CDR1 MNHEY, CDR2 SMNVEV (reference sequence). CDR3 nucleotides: TGTGCCAGCAGTATCACAGGGGGCGCGAATAACTATGGCTACACCTTC. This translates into CASSITGGANNYGYTF.

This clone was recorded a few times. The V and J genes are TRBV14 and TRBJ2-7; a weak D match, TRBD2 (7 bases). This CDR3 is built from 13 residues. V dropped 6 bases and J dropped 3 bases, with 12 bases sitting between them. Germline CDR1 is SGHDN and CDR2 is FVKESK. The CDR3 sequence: CASSRGGLYEQYF. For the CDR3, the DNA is TGTGCCAGCAGTAGGGGGGGCCTCTACGAGCAGTACTTC.

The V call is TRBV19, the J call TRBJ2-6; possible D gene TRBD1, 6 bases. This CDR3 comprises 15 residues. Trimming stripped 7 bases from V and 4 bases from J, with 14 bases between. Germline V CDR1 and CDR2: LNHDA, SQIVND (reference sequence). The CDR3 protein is CASMGRGSGANVLTF. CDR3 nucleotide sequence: TGTGCCAGTATGGGCAGGGGCTCAGGGGCCAACGTCCTGACTTTC.

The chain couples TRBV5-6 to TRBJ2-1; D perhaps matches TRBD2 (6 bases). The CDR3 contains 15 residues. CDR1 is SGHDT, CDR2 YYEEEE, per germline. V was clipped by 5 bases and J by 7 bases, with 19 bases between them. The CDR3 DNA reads TGTGCCAGCAGTCTTGGGGGGTTGGTTGGGAATGAGCAGTTCTTC. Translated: CASSLGGLVGNEQFF.

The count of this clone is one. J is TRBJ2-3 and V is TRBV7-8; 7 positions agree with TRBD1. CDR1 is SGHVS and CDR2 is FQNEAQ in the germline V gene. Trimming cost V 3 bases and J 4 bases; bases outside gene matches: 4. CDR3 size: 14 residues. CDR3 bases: TGTGCCAGCAGCTTTCCTCAGGGGGCAGATACGCAGTATTTT. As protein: CASSFPQGADTQYF.